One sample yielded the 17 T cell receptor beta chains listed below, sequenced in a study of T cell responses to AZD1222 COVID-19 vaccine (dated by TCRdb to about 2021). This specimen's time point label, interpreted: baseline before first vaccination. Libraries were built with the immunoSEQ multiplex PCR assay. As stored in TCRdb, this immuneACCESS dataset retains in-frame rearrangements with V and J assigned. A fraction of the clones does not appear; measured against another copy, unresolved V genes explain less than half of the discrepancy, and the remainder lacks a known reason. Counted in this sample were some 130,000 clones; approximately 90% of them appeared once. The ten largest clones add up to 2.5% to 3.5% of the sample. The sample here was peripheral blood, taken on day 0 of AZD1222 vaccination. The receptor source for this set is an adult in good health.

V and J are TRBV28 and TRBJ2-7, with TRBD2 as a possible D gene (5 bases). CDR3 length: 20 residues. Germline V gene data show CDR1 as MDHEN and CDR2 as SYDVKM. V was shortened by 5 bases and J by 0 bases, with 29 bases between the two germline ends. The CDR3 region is CASSRKAAQGLRAASYEQYF. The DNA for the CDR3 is TGTGCCAGCAGTCGGAAGGCCGCCCAAGGCTTGAGGGCGGCCTCCTACGAGCAGTACTTC.

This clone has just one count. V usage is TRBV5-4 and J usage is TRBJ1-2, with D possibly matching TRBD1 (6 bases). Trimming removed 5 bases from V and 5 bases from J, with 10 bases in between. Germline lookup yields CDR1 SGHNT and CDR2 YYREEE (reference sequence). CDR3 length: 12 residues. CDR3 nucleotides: TGTGCCAGCAGTCGGGACAAGTATGGCTACACCTTC. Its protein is CASSRDKYGYTF.

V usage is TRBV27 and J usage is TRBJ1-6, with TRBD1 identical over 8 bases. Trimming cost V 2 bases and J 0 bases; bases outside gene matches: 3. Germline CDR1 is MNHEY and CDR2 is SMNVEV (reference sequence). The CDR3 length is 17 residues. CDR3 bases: TGTGCCAGCAGTTTAAAAGGACAGGGCTCCTATAATTCACCCCTCCACTTT. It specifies CASSLKGQGSYNSPLHF.

CDR3 coding DNA: TGTGCCAGCAGCATGAGGACAGGGACCCTCTATGGCTACACCTTC. Protein: CASSMRTGTLYGYTF. This sequence joins TRBV11-3 and TRBJ1-2; 8 nucleotides agree with TRBD1. Germline assignment: CDR1 SGHNT and CDR2 YENEEA. The V gene end was trimmed by 5 bases and the J gene end by 4 bases; junction bases not matched to a gene: 9. The CDR3 runs to 15 residues.

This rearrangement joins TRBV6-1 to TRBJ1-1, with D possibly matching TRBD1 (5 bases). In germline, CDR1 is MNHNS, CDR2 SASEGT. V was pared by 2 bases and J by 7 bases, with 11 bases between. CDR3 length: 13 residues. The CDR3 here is CASSENGDGEAFF. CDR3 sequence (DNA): TGTGCCAGCAGTGAAAACGGGGACGGTGAAGCTTTCTTT.

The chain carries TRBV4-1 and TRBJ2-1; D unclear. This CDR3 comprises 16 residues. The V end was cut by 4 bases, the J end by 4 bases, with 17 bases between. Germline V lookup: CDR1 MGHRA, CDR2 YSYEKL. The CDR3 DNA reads TGCGCCAGCAGCCTTACCGACCCAAGCCTTTACAATGAGCAGTTCTTC. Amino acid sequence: CASSLTDPSLYNEQFF.

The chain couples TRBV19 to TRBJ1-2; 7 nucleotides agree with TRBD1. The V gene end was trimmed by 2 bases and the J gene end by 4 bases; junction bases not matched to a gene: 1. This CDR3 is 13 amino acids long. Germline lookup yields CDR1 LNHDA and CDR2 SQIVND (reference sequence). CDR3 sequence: CASSIRDSYGYTF. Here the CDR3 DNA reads TGTGCCAGTAGTATAAGGGACAGCTATGGCTACACCTTC.

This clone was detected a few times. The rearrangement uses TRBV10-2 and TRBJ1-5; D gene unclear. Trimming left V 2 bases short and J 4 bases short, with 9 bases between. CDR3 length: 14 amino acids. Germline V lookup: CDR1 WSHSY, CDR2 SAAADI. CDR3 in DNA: TGCGCCAGCAGTGAGATAGGGAATAATCAGCCCCAGCATTTT. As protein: CASSEIGNNQPQHF.

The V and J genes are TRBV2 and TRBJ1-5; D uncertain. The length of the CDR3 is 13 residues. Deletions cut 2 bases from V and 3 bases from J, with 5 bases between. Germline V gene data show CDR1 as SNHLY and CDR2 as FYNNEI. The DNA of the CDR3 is TGTGCCAGCAGTGAACTGTTCAATCAGCCCCAGCATTTT. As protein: CASSELFNQPQHF.

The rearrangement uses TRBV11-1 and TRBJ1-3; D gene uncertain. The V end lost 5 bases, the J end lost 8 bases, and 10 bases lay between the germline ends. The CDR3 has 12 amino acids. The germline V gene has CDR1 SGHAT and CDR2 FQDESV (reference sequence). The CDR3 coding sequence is TGTGCCAGCAGCCCGCACCGGCACACCATATATTTT. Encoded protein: CASSPHRHTIYF.

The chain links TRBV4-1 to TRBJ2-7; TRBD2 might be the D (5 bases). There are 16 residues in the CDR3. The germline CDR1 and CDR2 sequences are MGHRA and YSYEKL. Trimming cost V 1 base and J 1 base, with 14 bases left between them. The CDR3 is CASSQVWLGVSYEQYF. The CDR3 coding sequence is TGCGCCAGCAGCCAAGTCTGGCTCGGGGTTTCCTACGAGCAGTACTTC.

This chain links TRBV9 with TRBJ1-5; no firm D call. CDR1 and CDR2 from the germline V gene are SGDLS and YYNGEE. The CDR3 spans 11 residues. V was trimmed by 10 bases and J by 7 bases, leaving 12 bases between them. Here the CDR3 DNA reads TGTGCCCTCAAAGGTGGGCAGCCCCAGCATTTT. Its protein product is CALKGGQPQHF.

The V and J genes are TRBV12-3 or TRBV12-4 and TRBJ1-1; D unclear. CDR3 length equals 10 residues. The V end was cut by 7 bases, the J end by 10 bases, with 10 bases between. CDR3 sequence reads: CASNWESAFF. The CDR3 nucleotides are TGTGCCAGCAATTGGGAGTCAGCTTTCTTT.

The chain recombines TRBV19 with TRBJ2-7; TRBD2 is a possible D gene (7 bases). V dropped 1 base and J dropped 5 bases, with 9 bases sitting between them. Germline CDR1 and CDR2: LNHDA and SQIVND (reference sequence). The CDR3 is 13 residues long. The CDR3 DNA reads TGTGCCAGTAGTATAGTAGGGGGGGACGAGCAGTACTTC. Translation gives CASSIVGGDEQYF.

The chain's CDR3 is CSASRFSGRAFGSYNEQFF. The CDR3 nucleotides read TGCAGTGCTAGTCGTTTTAGCGGGAGGGCCTTCGGTTCCTACAATGAGCAGTTCTTC. The chain uses TRBV20-1 and TRBJ2-1, with TRBD2 matching 11 bases. Germline V CDR1 and CDR2: DFQATT, SNEGSKA (reference sequence). The CDR3 is 19 residues long. Losses at the gene ends were 3 bases for V and 1 base for J; bases not matched to a gene: 14.

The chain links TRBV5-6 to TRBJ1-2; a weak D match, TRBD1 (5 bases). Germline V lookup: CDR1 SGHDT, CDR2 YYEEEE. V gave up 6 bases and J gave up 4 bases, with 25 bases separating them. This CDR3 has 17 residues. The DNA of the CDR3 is TGTGCCAGCACCCCCGGAGTAGTAGGGGCACCGAGCTATGGCTACACCTTC. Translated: CASTPGVVGAPSYGYTF.

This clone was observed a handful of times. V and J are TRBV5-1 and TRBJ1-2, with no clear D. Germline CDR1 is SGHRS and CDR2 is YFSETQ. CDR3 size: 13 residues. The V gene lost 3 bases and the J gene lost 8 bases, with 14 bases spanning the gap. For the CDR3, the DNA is TGCGCCAGCAGCTCCTTCACAGAGAACGGCTACACCTTC. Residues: CASSSFTENGYTF.